The next 11 T cell receptor beta chains were all read from a single sample in a study of T cell changes during pregnancy in multiple sclerosis. The method was immunoSEQ multiplex PCR; TCRdb's version includes in-frame clones alone and lacks a portion of them. The sample holds some 60,000 clones, 89% seen once. This sample comprised peripheral blood, obtained after pregnancy. The source of these receptors is a female donor with multiple sclerosis, enrolled in a pregnancy study.

This rearrangement joins TRBV7-2 to TRBJ1-2; the D is unclear. The CDR3 is 14 amino acids. Germline V gene sequence: CDR1 SGHTA, CDR2 FQGNSA. Deletions cut 1 base from V and 8 bases from J, with 14 bases between. Here the CDR3 DNA reads TGTGCCAGCAGCTTAGGCCGGTCCCTTGCGGGCTACACCTTC. It codes for CASSLGRSLAGYTF.

The rearrangement links TRBV7-3 to TRBJ2-1; no clear D. The V gene lost 4 bases and the J gene lost 9 bases, with 10 bases spanning the gap. The germline gives CDR1 SGHTA, CDR2 FQGTGA. The CDR3 has 12 amino acids. As DNA, the CDR3 is TGTGCCAGCAGCTCCCCCCCAGGTGAGCAGTTCTTC. Translating it yields CASSSPPGEQFF.

The chain is built from TRBV18 and TRBJ2-5, with D possibly matching TRBD1 (5 bases). V was shortened by 1 base and J by 4 bases, with 7 bases between the two germline ends. The CDR3 sequence is 13 residues long. Germline V CDR1 and CDR2: KGHSH, LQKENI. The CDR3 DNA follows: TGTGCCAGCTCACCACTTAGGGGAGAGACCCAGTACTTC. It codes for CASSPLRGETQYF.

The count of this clone is one. The gene calls are TRBV29-1 and TRBJ1-1; D remains unclear. V lost 5 bases and J lost 7, with 14 bases in between. The CDR3 runs 12 residues. Germline V gene lookup returns CDR1 SQVTM and CDR2 ANQGSEA. CDR3 coding DNA: TGCAGCGTTTGGACGAGCGGGGATGAAGCTTTCTTT. It translates to CSVWTSGDEAFF.

The chain employs TRBV18 and TRBJ1-5; D possibly corresponds to TRBD1 (5 bases). This CDR3 spans 17 amino acids. The germline V gene has CDR1 KGHSH and CDR2 LQKENI. Trimming stripped 2 bases from V and 1 base from J, with 15 bases between. DNA of the CDR3: TGTGCCAGCTCACCAGCCCCTAGGCAGGGCAGCAATCAGCCCCAGCATTTT. Translating it yields CASSPAPRQGSNQPQHF.

V usage is TRBV6-5 and J usage is TRBJ2-7, with a possible D match to TRBD2 (5 bases). V lost 8 bases, J lost 1 base, and 12 bases lay in between. The CDR3 consists of 13 residues. CDR1 is MNHEY, CDR2 SVGAGI, per germline. The CDR3, as DNA: TGTGCCAGCGGACTTACGGATTCCTACGAGCAGTACTTC. It specifies CASGLTDSYEQYF.

The V and J genes are TRBV30 and TRBJ1-6, with D possibly TRBD1 on 5 matching bases. Germline V CDR1 and CDR2: GTSNPN, SVGIG (reference sequence). Trimming removed 4 bases from V and 10 bases from J, with 17 bases in between. This CDR3 has 14 residues. The CDR3 is CAWTVGPGGSPLHF. The DNA for the CDR3 is TGTGCCTGGACCGTGGGTCCCGGGGGGTCACCCCTCCACTTT.

The chain combines TRBV4-1 with TRBJ1-3; D remains unclear. Germline CDR1 and CDR2: MGHRA and YSYEKL. This CDR3 has 15 residues. Deletions cut 0 bases from V and 0 bases from J, with 6 bases between. The CDR3 DNA follows: TGCGCCAGCAGCCAAGACCATAGCTCTGGAAACACCATATATTTT. Translating it yields CASSQDHSSGNTIYF.

This clone occurred a few times. The rearrangement joins TRBV7-6 to TRBJ2-7, with TRBD1 identical over 9 bases. The CDR3 contains 16 residues. V shed 5 bases and J 4 bases; nucleotides not matched to a gene: 12. CDR1 is SGHVS, CDR2 FNYEAQ, per germline. The CDR3 bases are TGTGCCAGCAGCCCTATTGGGGGGACAGGGTATTACGAGCAGTACTTC. It codes for CASSPIGGTGYYEQYF.

The chain has TRBV10-3 and TRBJ2-6; TRBD1 aligns across 9 bases. V was pared by 10 bases and J by 0 bases, with 10 bases of the junction left unmatched. This CDR3 is 17 amino acids long. Germline V gene data show CDR1 as ENHRY and CDR2 as SYGVKD. This CDR3 is CATEPGQGHSGANVLTF. CDR3 bases: TGTGCCACGGAACCGGGACAGGGCCACTCTGGGGCCAACGTCCTGACTTTC.

This chain connects TRBV2 to TRBJ1-1; D possibly corresponds to TRBD1 (5 bases). Per germline, CDR1 SNHLY and CDR2 FYNNEI. Between the trimmed V and J ends, which lost 6 bases and 3 bases, there was a span of 14 bases. The CDR3 is 14 residues long. The CDR3 region is CASSTDGRDTEAFF. In DNA, the CDR3 is TGTGCCAGCAGCACTGACGGCAGGGACACTGAAGCTTTCTTT.